The 25 T cell receptor beta chains presented below share a single source sample, sequenced in a study of T-cell memory formation after mild COVID-19. MiXCR was run by TCRdb on the 5' RACE reads, yielding one entry per CDR3 protein. The profile shows 550,000 to 700,000 distinct CDR3 sequences, around 17% of them singletons. Sequenced input: PBMCs or a T cell subset sorted from them (not recorded which). Every receptor here comes from an adult woman who had mild COVID-19 (a few samples of this study predate the infection). Cell type and time point are not known.

The CDR3 DNA is TGTGCCAGCAGGTCTAGCAGAAGCACAGATACGCAGTATTTT. Translating it yields CASRSSRSTDTQYF. The chain has TRBV5-5 and TRBJ2-3, with a weak D call TRBD2 (5 bases). From germline, CDR1 is SGHKS and CDR2 YYEKEE (reference sequence). This CDR3 contains 14 residues. V dropped 5 bases and J dropped 0 bases, with 10 bases sitting between them. The full variable domain, with the rest looked up from reference TRBV5-5 and TRBJ2-3, is DAGVTQSPTHLIKTRGQQVTLRCSPISGHKSVSWYQQVLGQGPQFIFQYYEKEERGRGNFPDRFSARQFPNYSSELNVNALLLGDSALYLCASRSSRSTDTQYFGPGTRLTVL.

A few counts support this clonotype. The rearrangement links TRBV12-3 or TRBV12-4 to TRBJ2-7; D not certain. This CDR3 contains 13 residues. Trimming cost V 6 bases and J 2 bases, with 11 bases left between them. CDR3 amino acids: CASRPVGTYEQYF. CDR3 DNA: TGTGCCAGCAGGCCCGTAGGGACCTACGAGCAGTACTTC.

This clonotype came up a few times. The chain carries TRBV19 and TRBJ2-7, with D possibly TRBD2 on 5 matching bases. CDR3 length: 14 amino acids. Per germline, CDR1 LNHDA and CDR2 SQIVND (reference sequence). V was shortened by 5 bases and J by 3 bases, with 14 bases between the two germline ends. CDR3 DNA sequence: TGTGCCAGTAGTTACCCCGGGATCGGCTACGAGCAGTACTTC. Protein sequence: CASSYPGIGYEQYF.

V gene TRBV4-2 combines with J gene TRBJ1-5; the D is unclear. Germline V gives CDR1 LGHNA, CDR2 YNFKEQ. The germline V and J ends were trimmed by 0 bases and 0 bases, with 12 bases remaining between them. The CDR3 has 17 amino acids. CDR3 region: CASSQDQADNSNQPQHF. CDR3 coding DNA: TGTGCCAGCAGCCAAGATCAGGCAGATAATAGCAATCAGCCCCAGCATTTT.

This chain connects TRBV25-1 to TRBJ2-3; D gene uncertain. Per the germline V gene, CDR1 is MGHDK and CDR2 is SYGVNS. This CDR3 has 12 residues. V lost 5 bases and J 7 bases, leaving 10 bases between the germline ends. CDR3: CASSYQLNTQYF. CDR3 nucleotides: TGTGCCAGCAGTTATCAATTAAATACGCAGTATTTT. Variable domain in full (rest from reference TRBV25-1 and TRBJ2-3): EADIYQTPRYLVIGTGKKITLECSQTMGHDKMYWYQQDPGMELHLIHYSYGVNSTEKGDLSSESTVSRIRTEHFPLTLESARPSHTSQYLCASSYQLNTQYFGPGTRLTVL.

The CDR3 DNA follows: TGTGCCAGCAGCGTAGGAGAATCCGGAGGGGCTCAAGAGACCCAGTACTTC. Its protein product is CASSVGESGGAQETQYF. The chain employs TRBV9 and TRBJ2-5; maybe TRBD2 (6 bases). The V gene's germline CDR1 is SGDLS and CDR2 YYNGEE. The CDR3 is made up of 17 amino acids. V was trimmed by 0 bases and J by 2 bases, leaving 17 bases between them.

This clonotype was seen more than once but under ten times. The rearrangement links TRBV29-1 to TRBJ1-1; weak D call: TRBD1 (5 bases). The CDR3 loop spans 9 amino acids. Germline V gene lookup returns CDR1 SQVTM and CDR2 ANQGSEA. V lost 3 bases and J lost 10, with 6 bases in between. The CDR3 DNA follows: TGCAGCGTTGATGGGGGAGCTTTCTTT. It yields the protein CSVDGGAFF. Supplemented by reference TRBV29-1 and TRBJ1-1, the full variable domain reads SAVISQKPSRDICQRGTSLTIQCQVDSQVTMMFWYRQQPGQSLTLIATANQGSEATYESGFVIDKFPISRPNLTFSTLTVSNMSPEDSSIYLCSVDGGAFFGQGTRLTVV.

CDR3 loop: CSARTVPSLQYF. As DNA, the CDR3 is TGCAGCGCCCGGACGGTCCCTAGCCTCCAGTACTTC. The chain carries TRBV29-1 and TRBJ2-4; possibly TRBD2 for D (5 bases). CDR3 length: 12 amino acids. V gave up 7 bases and J gave up 13 bases, with 20 bases separating them. The germline V gene has CDR1 SQVTM and CDR2 ANQGSEA.

The chain joins TRBV5-6 to TRBJ1-1, with no clear D. Trimming took off 1 base at V and 1 base at J, with 8 bases between the two ends. CDR1 and CDR2 (germline): SGHDT, YYEEEE. CDR3 length: 14 residues. The DNA for the CDR3 is TGTGCCAGCAGCTTGTTAGGGAAGAACACTGAAGCTTTCTTT. Its translation: CASSLLGKNTEAFF.

This chain links TRBV5-5 with TRBJ1-3; 7 bases agree with TRBD1. The junction had 6 bases not matched to a gene; V was cut back by 4 bases and J by 8 bases. CDR1 and CDR2 (germline): SGHKS, YYEKEE (reference sequence). There are 13 residues in the CDR3. The CDR3 nucleotides are TGTGCCAGCAGCGGACGACAGGGATACACCATATATTTT. Translated, it gives CASSGRQGYTIYF.

V is TRBV7-9 and J is TRBJ2-3; 9 bases line up with TRBD1. Germline-derived CDR1 and CDR2 are SEHNR and FQNEAQ (reference sequence). V shed 2 bases and J 5 bases; nucleotides not matched to a gene: 8. The CDR3 has 16 amino acids. CDR3 in DNA: TGTGCCAGCAGCTTAAACAGGGGGCGCAGATTAGATACGCAGTATTTT. Its translation is CASSLNRGRRLDTQYF. Based on the CDR3 plus reference TRBV7-9 and TRBJ2-3, the full variable domain is DTGVSQNPRHKITKRGQNVTFRCDPISEHNRLYWYRQTLGQGPEFLTYFQNEAQLEKSRLLSDRFSAERPKGSFSTLEIQRTEQGDSAMYLCASSLNRGRRLDTQYFGPGTRLTVL.

The V and J genes are TRBV4-3 and TRBJ2-6; either TRBD1 or TRBD2 may supply D (5 bases each). CDR1 is LGHNA and CDR2 is YSLEER in the germline V gene. This CDR3 contains 18 residues. V was clipped by 1 base and J by 0 bases, with 13 bases between them. The DNA of the CDR3 is TGCGCCAGCAGCCAAGCTAAGGGGCTAGCCTCTGGGGCCAACGTCCTGACTTTC. Translating it yields CASSQAKGLASGANVLTF.

This clonotype has just a few counts. The J gene is TRBJ2-7, the V gene TRBV20-1, with TRBD1 matching over 9 bases. The trim removed 5 bases at V and 1 base at J, leaving 9 bases unmatched. CDR1 is DFQATT, CDR2 SNEGSKA, per germline (reference sequence). This CDR3 is 15 amino acids long. The CDR3 reads CSASTRTGASYEQYF. The DNA for the CDR3 is TGCAGTGCTTCAACCCGGACAGGGGCGTCCTACGAGCAGTACTTC.

The chain has TRBV12-3 or TRBV12-4 and TRBJ2-2; TRBD1 matches 7 bases. The CDR3 spans 14 residues. V lost 5 bases to trimming and J lost 7 bases; unmatched junction nucleotides: 7. The CDR3 DNA sequence: TGTGCCAGCAGTCTCGTCCACAGGGGCGGGGAGCTGTTTTTT. Encoded protein: CASSLVHRGGELFF.

This rearrangement joins TRBV7-2 to TRBJ2-3; 8 bases line up with TRBD2. This CDR3 is 14 amino acids long. The V gene end was trimmed by 6 bases and the J gene end by 1 base; junction bases not matched to a gene: 3. Germline values: CDR1 SGHTA, CDR2 FQGNSA. The CDR3 nucleotides read TGTGCCAGCAGGGGCGGGGGGCGCACAGATACGCAGTATTTT. Residues: CASRGGGRTDTQYF.

This clonotype was recorded a few times. The chain has TRBV5-1 and TRBJ2-1; 14 nucleotides align to TRBD2. Germline V gene data show CDR1 as SGHRS and CDR2 as YFSETQ. The J segment lost 5 bases and the V segment lost 3 bases, leaving 4 bases of the junction unmatched. The length of the CDR3 is 16 residues. The CDR3 loop is CASSWTSGGKHNEQFF. The CDR3 DNA is TGCGCCAGCAGCTGGACTAGCGGGGGGAAACACAATGAGCAGTTCTTC. The whole variable domain, remainder taken from reference TRBV5-1 and TRBJ2-1, is KAGVTQTPRYLIKTRGQQVTLSCSPISGHRSVSWYQQTPGQGLQFLFEYFSETQRNKGNFPGRFSGRQFSNSRSEMNVSTLELGDSALYLCASSWTSGGKHNEQFFGPGTRLTVL.

The rearrangement uses TRBV7-9 and TRBJ2-5; D remains unclear. This CDR3 is 13 amino acids long. Germline loops: CDR1 SEHNR, CDR2 FQNEAQ (reference sequence). V lost 8 bases and J 1 base, leaving 11 bases between the germline ends. This CDR3 reads CASVQPVQETQYF. DNA of the CDR3: TGTGCCAGCGTACAACCGGTCCAAGAGACCCAGTACTTC.

There are many counts of this clonotype. The chain carries TRBV2 and TRBJ1-3, with D possibly TRBD1 on 5 matching bases. CDR1 is SNHLY, CDR2 FYNNEI, per germline. The V end lost 6 bases, the J end lost 0 bases, and 12 bases lay between the germline ends. CDR3 length equals 15 residues. DNA for the CDR3: TGTGCCAGCAGGAGGGACCGGAGCTCTGGAAACACCATATATTTT. Translating gives CASRRDRSSGNTIYF.

In its sample, this clonotype was seen a few times. The chain has TRBV6-2 or TRBV6-3 and TRBJ2-7, with no clear D. Trimming stripped 0 bases from V and 5 bases from J, with 8 bases between. Germline lookup yields CDR1 MNHEY and CDR2 SVGEGT. The CDR3 sequence is 13 residues long. CDR3 sequence: CASSYSTPHEQYF. CDR3 in DNA: TGTGCCAGCAGTTACTCCACCCCCCACGAGCAGTACTTC.

The J gene is TRBJ1-1, the V gene TRBV6-6; tentative D call: TRBD1 (5 bases). The CDR3 is made up of 14 amino acids. The V end was cut by 5 bases, the J end by 5 bases, with 15 bases between. Looked up from germline, CDR1 is MNHNY and CDR2 is SVGAGI (reference sequence). In DNA, the CDR3 is TGTGCCAGCAGTGGGACCGGGGCGGATACTGAAGCTTTCTTT. It specifies CASSGTGADTEAFF.

The table lists this clonotype with a few counts. CDR3 sequence (DNA): TGTGCCTGGAGCCGCGGGGGAGGCTACAATGAGCAGTTCTTC. Translated: CAWSRGGGYNEQFF. The rearrangement links TRBV30 to TRBJ2-1; the match to TRBD2 covers 7 bases. Trimming cost V 3 bases and J 3 bases; bases outside gene matches: 5. There are 14 residues in the CDR3. Germline V gives CDR1 GTSNPN, CDR2 SVGIG (reference sequence).

V gene TRBV18 combines with J gene TRBJ1-1, with TRBD1 matching over 8 bases. CDR1 and CDR2 from the germline V gene are KGHSH and LQKENI. With V trimmed by 4 bases and J by 1 base, 8 bases remained unmatched. CDR3 size: 16 residues. Written as DNA, the CDR3 is TGTGCCAGCTCACAACAGGGGGTGAATAGGAACACTGAAGCTTTCTTT. Translated, it gives CASSQQGVNRNTEAFF. Variable domain in full (rest from reference TRBV18 and TRBJ1-1): NAGVMQNPRHLVRRRGQEARLRCSPMKGHSHVYWYRQLPEEGLKFMVYLQKENIIDESGMPKERFSAEFPKEGPSILRIQQVVRGDSAAYFCASSQQGVNRNTEAFFGQGTRLTVV.

This clonotype was observed a handful of times. The germline gene is not matched at one end of the junction; a read error may be the cause. The rearrangement uses TRBV7-9 and TRBJ2-3; 7 bases are a match to TRBD2. The germline V gene encodes CDR1 SEHNR and CDR2 FQNEAQ (reference sequence). This CDR3 spans 17 amino acids. Here the CDR3 reads CASSLAMAGVGIHTQYF. The CDR3 nucleotides read TGTGCCAGCAGCCTAGCCATGGCGGGAGTCGGCATACATACGCAGTATTTT.

The chain's CDR3 is CSVEVGYTGELFF. The CDR3 nucleotides read TGCAGCGTTGAAGTGGGCTACACCGGGGAGCTGTTTTTT. The chain carries TRBV29-1 and TRBJ2-2; no clear D. The germline CDR1 and CDR2 sequences are SQVTM and ANQGSEA. V shed 1 base and J shed 3 bases, with 6 bases lying between them. The CDR3 consists of 13 residues.

This chain joins TRBV5-1 and TRBJ1-2, with D tentatively TRBD1 (5 bases). The germline gives CDR1 SGHRS, CDR2 YFSETQ. This CDR3 is built from 13 residues. Trimming pared 1 base from V and 4 bases from J, leaving 8 bases between. The CDR3 spells CASSLTGLYGYTF. Written as DNA, the CDR3 is TGCGCCAGCAGCTTGACGGGACTCTATGGCTACACCTTC. The variable domain in full, completed from reference TRBV5-1 and TRBJ1-2, reads KAGVTQTPRYLIKTRGQQVTLSCSPISGHRSVSWYQQTPGQGLQFLFEYFSETQRNKGNFPGRFSGRQFSNSRSEMNVSTLELGDSALYLCASSLTGLYGYTFGSGTRLTVV.